The T cell receptor beta chain under discussion was sequenced for a study of shared clonotypes between healthy human individuals (TCRdb year 2020). Context from the whole study: Two women and a few men aged 18 to 49 years were included in the cohort. For each donor, CD4 naive and CD4 memory were each given three plates, CD8 naive was given two plates, and CD8 memory was given one plate. To estimate repertoire size and how much clonotypes are shared between individuals, the study performed deep sequencing of blood TCR repertoires from a handful of healthy adults. Different laboratories and diverse techniques were used to prepare libraries and sequence TCR repertoires, to increase sequencing depth and limit assay-specific biases. Per donor, leukapheresis produced somewhere between about 0.94 and 9 billion PBMCs.

Points on this clone: The clone's antigen remains unknown. Base qualities are not provided; no much larger clone lies one nucleotide away.

Study-wide conclusions, independent of this receptor: Incomplete sequencing was indicated by rarefaction of sorted-subset datasets, despite the large sequencing depth. Higher generation probabilities were observed for clonotypes shared by all four sorted-subset donors than for non-shared clonotypes. When several donors were compared, the shared fraction of clonotypes was around 5% for naive CD4, roughly 3.4% for naive CD8, 2.3% for memory CD4, and around 0.4% for memory CD8. Pairwise subsampling led to the expectation that sequencing depth would affect the degree of clonotype sharing among donors. The genetic and exposure-history diversity represented was limited by the small number of donors. Larger estimated clonotype richness was generally found for naive subsets than for memory subsets. Sampling was restricted to blood, and TCR repertoires in tissue are likely to differ from TCR repertoires in blood.

Using the deep immunoSEQ assay, multiplex PCR amplified TCR CDR3 regions from genomic DNA. Genomic DNA extracted from each cell subset was distributed evenly over all wells of several immunoSEQ 96-well plates, and each plate served as one replicate. For sorted subsets, roughly 200 ng of genomic DNA, equivalent to 25,000 to 30,000 T cell genomes, went into each replicate PCR. Purified libraries were quantified with a Qubit 3.0 fluorometer, sized on a Bioanalyzer 2100, and re-quantified with the KAPA Library Quantification kit. A separate single-read 150-cycle Illumina NextSeq 550 flow cell was used to sequence each immunoSEQ 96-well plate. In the original analysis: Because only junctional sequences without quality scores were contained in the immunoSEQ output, filtering matching that applied to full-length reads could not be performed. To assign V/J genes and CDR3, sequences were annotated against IMGT germline references using PyIR, a Python wrapper for IgBLAST v1.9. Reads were removed for weak V/J assignments (E-value above 1e-6), missing CDR3, stop codons, out-of-frame junctions, or ambiguous translated residues. V3J clonotypes were defined as sequences sharing the same inferred V gene, J gene, and CDR3 amino acid sequence. The percentage overlap between two repertoires was calculated by dividing the number of shared unique clonotypes by the size of the smaller repertoire. Richness of each repertoire was evaluated using RTK rarefaction, the Chao1 estimator, and Recon v2.1 estimates of unobserved clonotypes. For all TCRbeta clonotypes obtained by the gDNA method from a few donors, generation probabilities were computed with OLGA. TCRdb limited this immuneACCESS table to in-frame rearrangements with V and J called. A share of clones is missing; checked studies link under half to unresolved V genes, and the rest is unexplained. The D gene and trimming were derived from the DNA, and the V and J assignments and clone size from that table. This sample comprises 660,000 or so clones, around 96% of them detected only once. Of the sample, roughly 0.1% is held by the ten largest clones.

CD8 naive samples were CD45RO-negative cells positively selected for CCR7, giving a CD45RA+CCR7+ population that excluded TemRA cells. Healthy HIV-negative adults with no recently reported acute infections or vaccinations were included as donors. Every donor was a Caucasian adult residing in Nashville, Tennessee, USA. After blood collection by leukapheresis, PBMCs were isolated using Ficoll-Histopaque density gradient centrifugation and then cryopreserved in the vapor phase of liquid nitrogen. Purity and quantity of every magnetically sorted T cell population were checked by analytical flow cytometry. Genomic DNA was isolated from each sorted fraction and quantified by UV absorbance on a Nanodrop 2000c. The specimen was naive CD8+ T cells sorted from blood. The cell subset or site label here, explained by the study, means: CD45RA+CCR7+. The TCR sequence derives from a woman aged 30 to 39 in good health.

The CDR3 in this case is CASNPETDYEQYF. The DNA is as follows: TGTGCCAGCAATCCGGAGACAGACTACGAGCAGTACTTC. Recombination joined TRBV28 with TRBJ2-7; the best D guess is TRBD1, with 5 bases matching. The CDR3 runs 13 residues from the cysteine to the phenylalanine. Just the 39-base CDR3 DNA is kept, in frame starting at base 1. CDR1 and CDR2 are drawn from the germline V gene: MDHEN, SYDVKM. V loses 7 bases, J loses 3 bases, and the germline ends lie 13 bases apart.